The clone carrying this T cell receptor (beta chain) was found many times. No antigen is known for it. Via MiXCR, TCRdb re-called the 5' RACE reads, giving one row per CDR3 protein. The repertoire holds about 890,000 distinct CDR3 sequences, with approximately 13% as singletons. This sample is drawn from a study of identical twins. This CDR3 has 12 residues. V lost 1 base and J lost 8, with 9 bases in between. CDR1 is SQVTM and CDR2 is ANQGSEA in the germline V gene. Points from the study as a whole: Models underestimated how often monozygotic twins shared out-of-frame TCR alpha.

This sample also belongs to another study, concerning yellow fever vaccine responses in identical twins.

The gene calls are TRBV29-1 and TRBJ2-1; D unclear. The clonotype was recovered from a woman aged 18-30 years in good health. Sequencing used PBMCs. CDR3 nucleotides: TGCAGCGTTGAAGCGCGCGGTGATGAGCAGTTCTTC. The encoded protein is CSVEARGDEQFF.